A single sample gave rise to the 14 T cell receptor beta chains below, sequenced in a study of blood T cells in healthy people across ages. The use of a sample-barcoded 5' primer and a J-beta primer mix characterized a second PCR of about 7 to 12 cycles. Each CDR3 protein gets one entry after TCRdb re-called the 5' RACE reads with MiXCR. The top ten hold 4% of the sample, which has about 1.5 million distinct CDR3 sequences, roughly 43% seen once. The sequenced sample consisted of blood. All receptors come from a woman under 30 in good health.

V usage is TRBV5-1 and J usage is TRBJ1-1; the D gene is possibly TRBD1 (6 bases). This CDR3 region has 12 residues. The V and J ends lost 4 bases and 7 bases respectively, with 11 bases between them. The germline CDR1 and CDR2 sequences are SGHRS and YFSETQ. The CDR3 DNA follows: TGCGCCAGCAGCCAGACAGGCCTTGAAGCTTTCTTT. It translates to CASSQTGLEAFF.

The chain links TRBV6-2 or TRBV6-3 to TRBJ1-5; 12 nucleotides match TRBD1. The CDR3 spans 16 residues. Germline loops: CDR1 MNHEY, CDR2 SVGEGT. Germline trimming cut 2 bases from V and 7 bases from J; bases unmatched to any gene: 6. In DNA, the CDR3 is TGTGCCAGCAGTTACAAATGGGACAGGGGGCGGCAGCCCCAGCATTTT. It translates to CASSYKWDRGRQPQHF.

The chain couples TRBV5-1 to TRBJ2-3; D not certain. CDR3 length: 14 residues. Germline V CDR1 and CDR2: SGHRS, YFSETQ. The V gene lost 4 bases and the J gene lost 0 bases, with 9 bases spanning the gap. The CDR3 nucleotides are TGCGCCAGCAGCACTCACACGAGCACAGATACGCAGTATTTT. The encoded protein is CASSTHTSTDTQYF.

The sample holds a few counts of this clonotype. The chain recombines TRBV10-2 with TRBJ1-6; no clear D. The V gene's germline CDR1 is WSHSY and CDR2 SAAADI. With 3 bases removed from V and 9 bases from J, the gap between germline ends came to 12 bases. CDR3 length: 14 amino acids. Here the CDR3 DNA reads TGCGCCAGCAGTGACAGGTTTTTGTCTTCACCCCTCCACTTT. It yields the protein CASSDRFLSSPLHF.

This clonotype was seen a handful of times. The chain combines TRBV6-5 with TRBJ1-6, with D uncertain. Germline CDR1 MNHEY, CDR2 SVGAGI. V lost 5 bases to trimming and J lost 3 bases, with 14 bases between them. The CDR3 runs to 16 residues. The CDR3 DNA sequence: TGTGCCAGCAGTCTTTTCTCTGGGTTCTATAATTCACCCCTCCACTTT. Translated, it gives CASSLFSGFYNSPLHF.

This rearrangement joins TRBV10-3 to TRBJ1-1; no clear D gene. Germline CDR1 reads ENHRY; CDR2 reads SYGVKD. The CDR3 totals 15 residues. The ends were cut back, 3 bases at V and 11 bases at J, with 22 bases in the middle. The CDR3 nucleotides are TGTGCCATCAGTGATTCAAATGTCAGACACGGTCGGGCTTTCTTT. Translating it yields CAISDSNVRHGRAFF.

The chain has TRBV5-1 and TRBJ1-1, with D possibly matching TRBD1 (5 bases). Trimming left V 0 bases short and J 3 bases short, with 15 bases between. The CDR3 is 16 amino acids. Germline CDR1 is SGHRS and CDR2 is YFSETQ. The CDR3 DNA is TGCGCCAGCAGCTTGGGGGCAGGGCGAACGGACACTGAAGCTTTCTTT. This sequence encodes CASSLGAGRTDTEAFF.

The rearrangement joins TRBV11-2 to TRBJ2-3; either TRBD1 or TRBD2 may fit D (5 bases each). The CDR3 length is 16 residues. V was pared by 3 bases and J by 4 bases, with 17 bases between. The germline V gene encodes CDR1 SGHAT and CDR2 FQNNGV. The CDR3 nucleotides read TGTGCCAGCAGCTTGGGGGATTGGATCTTATCAGATACGCAGTATTTT. This translates into CASSLGDWILSDTQYF.

The table lists this clonotype with many counts. The chain combines TRBV28 with TRBJ2-1; 8 bases match TRBD1. V gave up 5 bases and J gave up 5 bases; unmatched junction bases: 8. CDR3 size: 15 residues. Germline lookup yields CDR1 MDHEN and CDR2 SYDVKM. DNA of the CDR3: TGTGCCAGCAGTCCTATACAGGGGGTAGACAATGAGCAGTTCTTC. Amino acids: CASSPIQGVDNEQFF.

The rearrangement links TRBV29-1 to TRBJ2-2; 7 bases map to TRBD2. This CDR3 is built from 15 residues. The V gene's germline CDR1 is SQVTM and CDR2 ANQGSEA. V lost 6 bases to trimming and J lost 5 bases; unmatched junction nucleotides: 12. CDR3 sequence (DNA): TGCAGCGTCGCCGGGACTACTTATTTTACCGGGGAGCTGTTTTTT. It yields the protein CSVAGTTYFTGELFF.

This clonotype was recorded a few times. The chain is built from TRBV20-1 and TRBJ2-3; the match to TRBD2 covers 12 bases. The CDR3 contains 16 residues. The ends lost 0 bases at V and 4 bases at J; junction bases unmatched: 5. Looked up from germline, CDR1 is DFQATT and CDR2 is SNEGSKA (reference sequence). The CDR3 here is CSARDLTSGSADTQYF. As DNA, the CDR3 is TGCAGTGCTAGAGATCTGACTAGCGGGAGCGCAGATACGCAGTATTTT.

This clonotype was found a few times. The rearrangement joins TRBV5-1 to TRBJ2-3; 13 nucleotides agree with TRBD2. The CDR3 consists of 17 residues. After removal of 4 bases from V and 2 bases from J, the junction contained 7 bases not matched to a gene. Germline lookup yields CDR1 SGHRS and CDR2 YFSETQ. The CDR3, as DNA: TGCGCCAGCAGCCCTGGACTAGCGGGGGCATCCACAGATACGCAGTATTTT. Translated: CASSPGLAGASTDTQYF. Combining the CDR3 with reference TRBV5-1 and TRBJ2-3 gives the whole variable domain KAGVTQTPRYLIKTRGQQVTLSCSPISGHRSVSWYQQTPGQGLQFLFEYFSETQRNKGNFPGRFSGRQFSNSRSEMNVSTLELGDSALYLCASSPGLAGASTDTQYFGPGTRLTVL.

The chain is built from TRBV6-6 and TRBJ2-3; D remains unclear. The CDR3 sequence is 15 residues long. The germline V gene has CDR1 MNHNY and CDR2 SVGAGI (reference sequence). V dropped 6 bases and J dropped 1 base, with 14 bases sitting between them. The CDR3 is CASSRATLGTDTQYF. DNA of the CDR3: TGTGCCAGCAGCCGGGCGACGCTCGGCACAGATACGCAGTATTTT.

This clonotype came up a few times. The chain uses TRBV6-1 and TRBJ2-5; possibly TRBD2 for D (7 bases). Germline-derived CDR1 and CDR2 are MNHNS and SASEGT. The CDR3 is 19 residues long. The V end was cut by 6 bases, the J end by 3 bases, with 29 bases between. This chain's CDR3 is CASSSQEGGSLGGEETQYF. CDR3 nucleotide sequence: TGTGCCAGCAGCTCACAAGAAGGGGGATCTTTGGGGGGGGAAGAGACCCAGTACTTC.